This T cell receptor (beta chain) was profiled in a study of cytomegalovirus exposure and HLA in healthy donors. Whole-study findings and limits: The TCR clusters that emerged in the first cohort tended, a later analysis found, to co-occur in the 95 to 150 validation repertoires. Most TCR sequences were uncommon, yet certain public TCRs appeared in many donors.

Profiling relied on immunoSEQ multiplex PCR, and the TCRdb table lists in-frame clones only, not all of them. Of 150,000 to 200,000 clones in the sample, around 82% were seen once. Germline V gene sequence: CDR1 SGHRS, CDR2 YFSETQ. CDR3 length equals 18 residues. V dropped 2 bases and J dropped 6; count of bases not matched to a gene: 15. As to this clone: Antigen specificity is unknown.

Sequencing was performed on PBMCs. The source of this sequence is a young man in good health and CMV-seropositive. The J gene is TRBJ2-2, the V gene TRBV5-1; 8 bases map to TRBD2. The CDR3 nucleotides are TGCGCCAGCAGCTTCCAGGGACGGACCCTCGGGGGGGCCGGGGAGCTGTTTTTT. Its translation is CASSFQGRTLGGAGELFF.